These 18 T cell receptor beta chains originate from one sample sequenced in a study of cytomegalovirus exposure and HLA in healthy donors. 13 Jbeta primers and 60 Vbeta primers were used for the PCR. Profiled with immunoSEQ multiplex PCR; TCRdb holds only in-frame clones, not every one. The sample yields roughly 120,000 clones, less than 20% seen once. The sequencing sample was made of PBMCs. The receptors stem from a woman aged 18-29 years in good health and CMV-seronegative.

This clone was seen once. The V call is TRBV6-6, the J call TRBJ2-7, with 7 bases matching TRBD2. J was trimmed by 7 bases and V by 2 bases; bases with no gene match: 2. The CDR3 covers 12 residues. CDR1 and CDR2 from the germline V gene are MNHNY and SVGAGI (reference sequence). The CDR3 bases are TGTGCCAGCAGTTACCAAGCGGGGGAGCAGTACTTC. Amino acids: CASSYQAGEQYF.

The gene calls are TRBV9 and TRBJ2-3, with 12 bases that match TRBD2. From germline, CDR1 is SGDLS and CDR2 YYNGEE. Unmatched junction bases numbered 10, after V lost 0 bases and J lost 8 bases. This CDR3 is built from 17 residues. The CDR3 sequence: CASSVDPSGGAVPTQYF. The CDR3 DNA reads as TGTGCCAGCAGCGTAGATCCTAGCGGGGGGGCTGTTCCTACGCAGTATTTT.

J is TRBJ2-1 and V is TRBV6-1; D gene ambiguous. V lost 1 base and J 4 bases, leaving 5 bases between the germline ends. This CDR3 has 13 residues. Germline loops: CDR1 MNHNS, CDR2 SASEGT. CDR3 nucleotide sequence: TGTGCCAGCAGTGAAGTAGAGTACAATGAGCAGTTCTTC. It is translated as CASSEVEYNEQFF.

This clone was detected only a few times. V usage is TRBV30 and J usage is TRBJ2-1; 10 bases are a match to TRBD1. The germline CDR1 and CDR2 sequences are GTSNPN and SVGIG (reference sequence). The CDR3 loop spans 16 amino acids. In DNA form, the CDR3 reads TGTGCTCGAGGGGACAGGGGTTTTTTTGGGAACAATGAGCAGTTCTTC. It yields the protein CARGDRGFFGNNEQFF.

This CDR3 reads CASSTRRGGGYTF. CDR3 nucleotides: TGTGCCAGCAGTACACGCCGGGGGGGTGGCTACACCTTC. This chain links TRBV6-5 with TRBJ1-2; D might be TRBD1 (5 bases). The V gene lost 5 bases and the J gene lost 7 bases, with 14 bases spanning the gap. The V gene's germline CDR1 is MNHEY and CDR2 SVGAGI. The length of the CDR3 is 13 residues.

This CDR3 reads CASSPTATNEKLFF. DNA of the CDR3: TGTGCCAGCAGTCCGACAGCAACTAATGAAAAACTGTTTTTT. The chain carries TRBV6-5 and TRBJ1-4, with a weak D call TRBD1 (5 bases). CDR1 and CDR2 from the germline V gene are MNHEY and SVGAGI. The V and J ends lost 5 bases and 0 bases respectively, with 7 bases between them. The CDR3 length is 14 residues.

V and J are TRBV4-2 and TRBJ2-5, with 9 bases that match TRBD2. CDR1 LGHNA and CDR2 YNFKEQ come from the germline V gene. The CDR3 extends over 15 amino acids. Losses at the gene ends were 2 bases for V and 7 bases for J; bases not matched to a gene: 8. The CDR3 region is CASSQWGLAKATQYF. The CDR3 nucleotides are TGTGCCAGCAGCCAATGGGGACTAGCTAAAGCGACCCAGTACTTC.

The rearrangement joins TRBV29-1 to TRBJ1-1; tentative D call: TRBD1 (5 bases). CDR3 length: 12 residues. Per the germline V gene, CDR1 is SQVTM and CDR2 is ANQGSEA. V gave up 2 bases and J gave up 4 bases, with 8 bases separating them. The CDR3 sequence: CSVELGGTEAFF. The CDR3 DNA sequence: TGCAGCGTTGAATTGGGGGGCACTGAAGCTTTCTTT.

In its sample, this clone was seen a few times. V gene TRBV4-2 combines with J gene TRBJ2-1; TRBD2 matches 9 bases. Germline V CDR1 and CDR2: LGHNA, YNFKEQ. This CDR3 comprises 18 residues. V was pared by 4 bases and J by 7 bases, with 17 bases of the junction left unmatched. Written as DNA, the CDR3 is TGTGCCAGCAGCCCGACCAATGCACGCGGGAGGGCTGGGAATGAGCAGTTCTTC. Amino acids: CASSPTNARGRAGNEQFF.

The chain recombines TRBV5-4 with TRBJ2-7; a weak D match, TRBD2 (6 bases). V lost 1 base to trimming and J lost 2 bases, with 13 bases between them. The CDR3 totals 15 residues. Germline lookup yields CDR1 SGHNT and CDR2 YYREEE (reference sequence). In DNA form, the CDR3 reads TGTGCCAGCAGCTTGAAACGGGAGTGGGCCTACGAGCAGTACTTC. This encodes CASSLKREWAYEQYF. The whole variable domain, remainder taken from reference TRBV5-4 and TRBJ2-7, is ETGVTQSPTHLIKTRGQQVTLRCSSQSGHNTVSWYQQALGQGPQFIFQYYREEENGRGNFPPRFSGLQFPNYSSELNVNALELDDSALYLCASSLKREWAYEQYFGPGTRLTVT.

V is TRBV5-1 and J is TRBJ2-7, with a tentative D call TRBD2 (6 bases). Germline V gives CDR1 SGHRS, CDR2 YFSETQ. Deletions cut 3 bases from V and 3 bases from J, with 13 bases between. The CDR3 has 14 amino acids. CDR3 residues: CASSWGLEGYEQYF. CDR3 DNA: TGCGCCAGCAGCTGGGGACTCGAAGGCTACGAGCAGTACTTC. The whole variable domain, filled in from reference TRBV5-1 and TRBJ2-7, reads KAGVTQTPRYLIKTRGQQVTLSCSPISGHRSVSWYQQTPGQGLQFLFEYFSETQRNKGNFPGRFSGRQFSNSRSEMNVSTLELGDSALYLCASSWGLEGYEQYFGPGTRLTVT.

A few counts support this clone. The chain uses TRBV5-6 and TRBJ2-3, with D unclear. V was shortened by 3 bases and J by 1 base, with 9 bases between the two germline ends. Germline V CDR1 and CDR2: SGHDT, YYEEEE. The CDR3 is 14 residues long. This CDR3 reads CASSSLAGTDTQYF. The CDR3 DNA reads TGTGCCAGCAGCTCCCTGGCGGGCACAGATACGCAGTATTTT.

A word on this clone: The conserved final phenylalanine or tryptophan is absent from the CDR3, which likely points to a read error. The J gene is TRBJ1-1, the V gene TRBV5-1; the D is unclear. Germline-derived CDR1 and CDR2 are SGHRS and YFSETQ. The CDR3 extends over 12 amino acids. Trimming took off 3 bases at V and 8 bases at J, with 11 bases between the two ends. DNA of the CDR3: TGCGCCAGCAGCTCCCGGCGGAGGGAAGCTTTCGTT. It codes for CASSSRRREAFV.

This clone has just a few counts. This sequence joins TRBV19 and TRBJ2-1; D unclear. The CDR3 runs to 14 residues. V lost 2 bases to trimming and J lost 6 bases, with 11 bases between them. The V gene's germline CDR1 is LNHDA and CDR2 SQIVND (reference sequence). Here the CDR3 reads CASSILASANEQFF. In nucleotides, the CDR3 is TGTGCCAGTAGTATACTGGCCAGTGCCAATGAGCAGTTCTTC.

The chain combines TRBV27 with TRBJ2-7, with D perhaps TRBD1 (7 bases). This CDR3 is 12 amino acids long. V lost 3 bases to trimming and J lost 7 bases, with 10 bases between them. Germline V lookup: CDR1 MNHEY, CDR2 SMNVEV (reference sequence). The CDR3 sequence: CASSFAGGEQYF. The DNA of the CDR3 is TGTGCCAGCAGTTTTGCAGGGGGGGAGCAGTACTTC.

This clone was recorded a few times. The V call is TRBV28, the J call TRBJ1-1; no reliable D call. CDR3 length: 14 amino acids. Deletions cut 3 bases from V and 3 bases from J, with 11 bases between. Germline V lookup: CDR1 MDHEN, CDR2 SYDVKM. In DNA form, the CDR3 reads TGTGCCAGCAGTTTCCGACTGGCCGACACTGAAGCTTTCTTT. Translated: CASSFRLADTEAFF.

There are a few counts of this clone. J is TRBJ2-1 and V is TRBV9; 12 positions match TRBD2. J was trimmed by 7 bases and V by 2 bases; bases with no gene match: 7. Germline assignment: CDR1 SGDLS and CDR2 YYNGEE. The CDR3 length is 16 residues. The CDR3 nucleotides are TGTGCCAGCAGCGTGATTGGGACTAGCGGGTCTAATGAGCAGTTCTTC. This codes for CASSVIGTSGSNEQFF.

J is TRBJ2-5 and V is TRBV19, with 7 nucleotides matching TRBD2. J gave up 4 bases and V 7 bases, and 6 bases lay outside the gene matches. The CDR3 covers 13 residues. Germline CDR1 LNHDA, CDR2 SQIVND (reference sequence). This CDR3 is CASTPPGGETQYF. CDR3 DNA sequence: TGTGCCAGTACTCCCCCGGGGGGAGAGACCCAGTACTTC.